This entry features one T cell receptor beta chain sequence. TCRdb's copy holds only in-frame clones and misses some; the assay was immunoSEQ multiplex PCR. The table records about 130,000 clones, 92% of them present only once. The sample originates from a study of control samples from healthy donors and cancer patients. The CDR3 has 15 residues. Trimming pared 0 bases from V and 10 bases from J, leaving 16 bases between. CDR1 SEHNR and CDR2 FQNEAQ come from the germline V gene (reference sequence). The source of this sequence is a woman aged 45-59 years in good health. J is TRBJ1-3 and V is TRBV7-9, with D maybe TRBD1 (6 bases). Material: blood. The CDR3 bases are TGTGCCAGCAGCTTAGCGGATGGGACACGAAGTACCATATATTTT. Amino acid sequence: CASSLADGTRSTIYF.